The 12 T cell receptor beta chains below all came from one sample that was sequenced in a study of shared clonotypes between healthy human individuals. The data were produced by immunoSEQ multiplex PCR, yet TCRdb's version contains in-frame clones alone and is incomplete. The sample holds 450,000 to 650,000 clones, around 76% seen once. Material for sequencing was PBMCs. These receptors were collected from a woman aged 40-49 years in good health. Some clones in this sample may be carry-over from other donors' samples.

This chain uses TRBV27 with TRBJ2-1; D is uncertain. The CDR3 covers 15 residues. Trimming took 3 bases from V and 0 from J, leaving 9 bases between them. Per the germline V gene, CDR1 is MNHEY and CDR2 is SMNVEV (reference sequence). CDR3 in DNA: TGTGCCAGCAGTTTGAGAACCAGCTCCTACAATGAGCAGTTCTTC. Translating it yields CASSLRTSSYNEQFF.

The CDR3 reads CASRVLADYNEQFF. DNA for the CDR3: TGTGCCAGCAGGGTACTAGCGGATTACAATGAGCAGTTCTTC. V usage is TRBV28 and J usage is TRBJ2-1, with 8 bases identical to TRBD2. The V segment lost 6 bases and the J segment 4 bases; nucleotides outside the gene matches: 5. The CDR3 has 14 amino acids. Germline loops: CDR1 MDHEN, CDR2 SYDVKM.

In DNA, the CDR3 is TGTGCCAGTAGTACTAGCGGGAGGGGTAATGAGCAGTTCTTC. This codes for CASSTSGRGNEQFF. The V and J genes are TRBV19 and TRBJ2-1, with 12 bases that match TRBD2. Looked up from germline, CDR1 is LNHDA and CDR2 is SQIVND (reference sequence). V trimming: 4 bases; J trimming: 7 bases; junction bases outside the gene matches: 2. The CDR3 runs to 14 residues.

This clone was observed a single time. The chain uses TRBV2 and TRBJ2-3, with 15 bases lining up with TRBD2. The CDR3 is 15 amino acids. V lost 6 bases and J lost 6; bases outside the gene matches: 4. CDR1 is SNHLY, CDR2 FYNNEI, per germline. The CDR3 DNA is TGTGCCAGCAGCGGCGGACTAGCGGGAGGGGATACGCAGTATTTT. Translating it yields CASSGGLAGGDTQYF.

This clone was counted at least ten times. The rearrangement joins TRBV4-2 to TRBJ2-1; 7 bases line up with TRBD2. There are 15 residues in the CDR3. V shed 2 bases, J shed 10 bases, and the junction held 11 bases outside the gene matches. Per the germline V gene, CDR1 is LGHNA and CDR2 is YNFKEQ. The CDR3 coding sequence is TGTGCCAGCAGCCAATTACTGGGGGAGGGCAGGGAGCAGTTCTTC. Protein sequence: CASSQLLGEGREQFF.

The rearrangement uses TRBV4-3 and TRBJ2-1; 9 bases map to TRBD2. J lost 4 bases, V lost 0 bases, and 7 bases had no gene match. Per the germline V gene, CDR1 is LGHNA and CDR2 is YSLEER. The CDR3 contains 17 residues. CDR3 nucleotide sequence: TGCGCCAGCAGCCAAGAGGGAAGCGGGAGGCATTACAATGAGCAGTTCTTC. Translation gives CASSQEGSGRHYNEQFF.

The table lists this clone with a count of one. This chain uses TRBV6-1 with TRBJ1-2; D is uncertain. Germline V gene sequence: CDR1 MNHNS, CDR2 SASEGT. The CDR3 loop spans 12 amino acids. V lost 6 bases to trimming and J lost 5 bases, with 10 bases between them. CDR3 sequence reads: CASRDPAYGYTF. The CDR3 DNA sequence: TGTGCCAGCAGGGACCCGGCTTATGGCTACACCTTC.

This clone was observed at least ten times. V gene TRBV2 combines with J gene TRBJ1-2, with 10 nucleotides matching TRBD1. V trimming: 7 bases; J trimming: 1 base; junction bases outside the gene matches: 6. Germline assignment: CDR1 SNHLY and CDR2 FYNNEI. The CDR3 loop spans 15 amino acids. The CDR3 bases are TGTGCCAGCAAGTCCGGGACAGGGGATAACTATGGCTACACCTTC. It is translated as CASKSGTGDNYGYTF.

The chain has TRBV5-1 and TRBJ2-7; D not certain. Trimming stripped 0 bases from V and 0 bases from J, with 10 bases between. There are 15 residues in the CDR3. Germline assignment: CDR1 SGHRS and CDR2 YFSETQ. The CDR3 sequence is CASSLDFQSSYEQYF. As DNA, the CDR3 is TGCGCCAGCAGCTTGGATTTTCAGAGCTCCTACGAGCAGTACTTC.

This clone came up a few times. This chain joins TRBV11-1 and TRBJ1-1, with D unclear. With 3 bases removed from V and 3 bases from J, the gap between germline ends came to 11 bases. The CDR3 sequence is 14 residues long. The V gene's germline CDR1 is SGHAT and CDR2 FQDESV (reference sequence). The CDR3 reads CASSFTEGYTEAFF. DNA for the CDR3: TGTGCCAGCAGCTTCACGGAGGGTTACACTGAAGCTTTCTTT.

J is TRBJ2-1 and V is TRBV7-8; 7 bases are shared with TRBD1. The CDR3 runs to 15 residues. Germline V gives CDR1 SGHVS, CDR2 FQNEAQ. V gave up 5 bases and J gave up 3 bases; unmatched junction bases: 7. The CDR3 here is CASSHDRENYNEQFF. In nucleotides, the CDR3 is TGTGCCAGCAGCCACGACAGGGAGAACTACAATGAGCAGTTCTTC.

V and J are TRBV29-1 and TRBJ2-1, with D possibly being TRBD1 or TRBD2 (5 bases each). V lost 0 bases and J lost 0, with 12 bases in between. Germline lookup yields CDR1 SQVTM and CDR2 ANQGSEA. The CDR3 length is 16 residues. The CDR3 region is CSVEDGDGSSYNEQFF. The CDR3 DNA is TGCAGCGTTGAAGATGGGGACGGAAGCTCCTACAATGAGCAGTTCTTC.